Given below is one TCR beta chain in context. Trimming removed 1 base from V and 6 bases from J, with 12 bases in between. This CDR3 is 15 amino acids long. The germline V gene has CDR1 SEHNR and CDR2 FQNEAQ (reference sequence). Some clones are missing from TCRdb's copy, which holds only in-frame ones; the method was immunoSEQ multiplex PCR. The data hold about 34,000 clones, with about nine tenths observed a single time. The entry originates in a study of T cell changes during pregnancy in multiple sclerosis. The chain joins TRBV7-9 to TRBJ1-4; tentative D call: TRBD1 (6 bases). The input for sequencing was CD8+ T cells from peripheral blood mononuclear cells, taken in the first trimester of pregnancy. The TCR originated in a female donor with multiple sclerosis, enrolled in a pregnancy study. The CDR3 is CASSLEDSFYEKLFF. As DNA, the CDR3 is TGTGCCAGCAGCTTAGAGGACAGCTTCTATGAAAAACTGTTTTTT. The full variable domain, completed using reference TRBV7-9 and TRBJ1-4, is DTGVSQNPRHKITKRGQNVTFRCDPISEHNRLYWYRQTLGQGPEFLTYFQNEAQLEKSRLLSDRFSAERPKGSFSTLEIQRTEQGDSAMYLCASSLEDSFYEKLFFGSGTQLSVL.